These 17 T cell receptor beta chains came from one sample sequenced in a study of OX40 agonist ivuxolimab in advanced cancers. Profiling relied on immunoSEQ multiplex PCR, and the TCRdb table lists in-frame clones only, not all of them. Of around 67,000 clones detected, 80% to 95% appear once; the ten largest clones hold about 2%. The sample was CD4+ or CD8+ T cells sorted from blood, taken in a trial of the OX40 agonist ivuxolimab. Source of these receptors: an adult with an advanced solid tumor such as melanoma, head and neck, liver or kidney cancer.

The chain links TRBV6-1 to TRBJ2-5; 10 nucleotides align to TRBD2. Germline assignment: CDR1 MNHNS and CDR2 SASEGT. After removal of 4 bases from V and 4 bases from J, the junction contained 9 bases not matched to a gene. The CDR3 consists of 16 residues. CDR3 residues: CASSGGAGGPGETQYF. The CDR3 region has the DNA TGTGCCAGCAGTGGAGGAGCGGGAGGGCCCGGAGAGACCCAGTACTTC.

The gene calls are TRBV10-1 and TRBJ2-5; 11 bases agree with TRBD2. The J segment lost 5 bases and the V segment lost 5 bases, leaving 7 bases of the junction unmatched. Germline V gene data show CDR1 as WNHNN and CDR2 as SYGVQD (reference sequence). The CDR3 length is 15 residues. The CDR3 DNA sequence: TGCGCCAGCAGTTCGACTAGCGGGACTTGGGAGACCCAGTACTTC. Amino acids: CASSSTSGTWETQYF.

The chain joins TRBV4-1 to TRBJ2-3; the D gene is possibly TRBD1 (6 bases). The length of the CDR3 is 14 residues. V was pared by 4 bases and J by 0 bases, with 8 bases between. CDR1 and CDR2 (germline): MGHRA, YSYEKL. CDR3 amino acids: CASSLDSSTDTQYF. The DNA for the CDR3 is TGCGCCAGCAGCCTGGACAGTAGCACAGATACGCAGTATTTT.

This chain's CDR3 is CASSRQSSNTGELFF. As DNA, the CDR3 is TGTGCCAGCAGCCGACAGTCTTCGAACACCGGGGAGCTGTTTTTT. The V gene is TRBV6-5, the J gene TRBJ2-2, with D possibly TRBD1 on 5 matching bases. The V gene's germline CDR1 is MNHEY and CDR2 SVGAGI. V was shortened by 6 bases and J by 0 bases, with 11 bases between the two germline ends. The CDR3 has 15 amino acids.

The V and J genes are TRBV5-1 and TRBJ2-5, with 11 bases fitting TRBD2. CDR1 and CDR2 from the germline V gene are SGHRS and YFSETQ. J gave up 4 bases and V 4 bases, and 3 bases lay outside the gene matches. The CDR3 is made up of 14 amino acids. CDR3 sequence reads: CASSRGLAGETQYF. The CDR3 DNA sequence: TGCGCCAGCAGCCGAGGACTAGCGGGAGAGACCCAGTACTTC.

This clone has only a few counts. This rearrangement joins TRBV7-9 to TRBJ2-2; 9 bases match TRBD1. There are 14 residues in the CDR3. The germline V gene has CDR1 SEHNR and CDR2 FQNEAQ (reference sequence). V was pared by 11 bases and J by 4 bases, with 8 bases of the junction left unmatched. The CDR3 loop reads CAGSQGARTGELFF. In nucleotides, the CDR3 is TGTGCCGGTTCACAGGGGGCACGCACCGGGGAGCTGTTTTTT.

This CDR3 reads CASSLSQGAAKNIQYF. As DNA, the CDR3 is TGTGCCAGCAGCTTGTCACAGGGGGCGGCCAAAAACATTCAGTACTTC. The V call is TRBV5-4, the J call TRBJ2-4; 9 nucleotides match TRBD1. V was pared by 1 base and J by 1 base, with 3 bases of the junction left unmatched. The length of the CDR3 is 16 residues. CDR1 is SGHNT, CDR2 YYREEE, per germline (reference sequence). The whole variable domain, remainder taken from reference TRBV5-4 and TRBJ2-4, is ETGVTQSPTHLIKTRGQQVTLRCSSQSGHNTVSWYQQALGQGPQFIFQYYREEENGRGNFPPRFSGLQFPNYSSELNVNALELDDSALYLCASSLSQGAAKNIQYFGAGTRLSVL.

The chain carries TRBV4-3 and TRBJ2-4; 12 bases agree with TRBD1. J gave up 0 bases and V 0 bases, and 6 bases lay outside the gene matches. The CDR3 length is 19 residues. CDR1 is LGHNA, CDR2 YSLEER, per germline. The CDR3 nucleotides read TGCGCCAGCAGCCAAGAACCGGGACAGGGGGCCGGAGCCAAAAACATTCAGTACTTC. Translating it yields CASSQEPGQGAGAKNIQYF.

This chain uses TRBV5-1 with TRBJ2-5; either TRBD1 or TRBD2 may fit D (6 bases each). The germline CDR1 and CDR2 sequences are SGHRS and YFSETQ. V lost 4 bases to trimming and J lost 1 base, with 20 bases between them. This CDR3 contains 17 residues. The chain's CDR3 is CASSPGVQGGVQETQYF. In DNA, the CDR3 is TGCGCCAGCAGCCCGGGAGTGCAAGGGGGTGTCCAAGAGACCCAGTACTTC.

This clone has only a few counts. The rearrangement uses TRBV6-5 and TRBJ2-5; TRBD1 is a possible D gene (6 bases). The V and J ends lost 7 bases and 4 bases respectively, with 16 bases between them. CDR1 is MNHEY, CDR2 SVGAGI, per germline. This CDR3 comprises 14 residues. CDR3: CASIAFLGGETQYF. The DNA of the CDR3 is TGTGCCAGCATCGCTTTCTTAGGGGGAGAGACCCAGTACTTC.

This chain links TRBV28 with TRBJ1-2; the D gene is possibly TRBD1 (5 bases). From germline, CDR1 is MDHEN and CDR2 SYDVKM. V lost 6 bases and J lost 5, with 10 bases in between. There are 12 residues in the CDR3. CDR3: CASSQGGYGYTF. The CDR3 nucleotides read TGTGCCAGCAGCCAGGGAGGGTATGGCTACACCTTC.

This chain links TRBV7-9 with TRBJ1-2; D not resolved. CDR3 length: 14 amino acids. The germline gives CDR1 SEHNR, CDR2 FQNEAQ (reference sequence). V lost 2 bases, J lost 3 bases, and 10 bases lay in between. The CDR3 protein is CASSLSGIDYGYTF. The CDR3 DNA reads as TGTGCCAGCAGCTTAAGCGGTATCGACTATGGCTACACCTTC.

The chain carries TRBV5-1 and TRBJ1-2; D is unclear. The germline V and J ends were trimmed by 0 bases and 3 bases, with 3 bases remaining between them. This CDR3 has 12 amino acids. Germline CDR1 is SGHRS and CDR2 is YFSETQ. CDR3: CASSLADYGYTF. As DNA, the CDR3 is TGCGCCAGCAGCTTGGCAGACTATGGCTACACCTTC.

This chain connects TRBV14 to TRBJ2-5, with D hard to call. The CDR3 covers 11 residues. The V and J ends lost 8 bases and 5 bases respectively, with 9 bases between them. Germline values: CDR1 SGHDN, CDR2 FVKESK. CDR3 nucleotide sequence: TGTGCCAGCGGTGGGTTGGAGACCCAGTACTTC. Translated: CASGGLETQYF.

The chain couples TRBV6-1 to TRBJ2-3, with TRBD1 matching over 9 bases. Germline CDR1 MNHNS, CDR2 SASEGT. The CDR3 loop spans 14 amino acids. Germline trimming cut 6 bases from V and 4 bases from J; bases unmatched to any gene: 5. CDR3 amino acids: CASSGRQGADTQYF. CDR3 DNA: TGTGCCAGCAGCGGACGACAGGGGGCAGATACGCAGTATTTT.

V and J are TRBV25-1 and TRBJ1-5; 7 bases match TRBD1. The J segment lost 6 bases and the V segment lost 6 bases, leaving 11 bases of the junction unmatched. This CDR3 region has 15 residues. The V gene's germline CDR1 is MGHDK and CDR2 SYGVNS. The CDR3 coding sequence is TGTGCCAGCAGCCTGACAGGGCCCGGGTCTCAGCCCCAGCATTTT. Residues: CASSLTGPGSQPQHF.

This chain connects TRBV7-2 to TRBJ2-1; tentative D call: TRBD2 (5 bases). V shed 1 base and J shed 9 bases, with 13 bases lying between them. In germline, CDR1 is SGHTA, CDR2 FQGNSA. The CDR3 is made up of 14 amino acids. The CDR3 bases are TGTGCCAGCAGCTTAGAGGCTAGCTTGGGTGAGCAGTTCTTC. Its protein product is CASSLEASLGEQFF.